A selection of T cell receptor beta chains follows, all from one sample in a study of blood T cell repertoires in COVID-19. Here immunoSEQ multiplex PCR was the method, and the copy in TCRdb shows in-frame clones only, minus some. Of 200,000 to 250,000 clones detected, 85% to 90% appear once; the ten largest clones hold roughly 5.8%. Sequencing input: peripheral blood. The receptors come from a man aged 60-69 years with acute or convalescent COVID-19. The CDR3 runs from the conserved cysteine through the conserved F or W. A D gene is named only where the DNA matches it firmly. Size values are once, few and many counts, or a class for expanded clones, and some rows have none.

j_call v_call d_call clone_size cdr3_nt cdr3_aa
TRBJ1-2 TRBV27 . few TGTGCCAGCAGTGGGGGACAATGGGATGGCTACACCTTC CASSGGQWDGYTF
TRBJ1-5 TRBV3-1/TRBV3-2 . . TGTGCCAGCAGCCAATCGTATCAGCCCCAGCATTTT CASSQSYQPQHF
TRBJ1-2 TRBV6-1 . . TGTGCCAGCAGTGAAGGTCCAGGGCTCTATGGCTACACCTTC CASSEGPGLYGYTF
TRBJ2-7 TRBV5-1 TRBD2 once TGCGCCAGCAGCCTTGGACTAGCGGGAGGGACCTACGAGCAGTACTTC CASSLGLAGGTYEQYF
TRBJ1-4 TRBV6-6 . . TGTGCCAGCAGTTACCTTAGAGAAGCGAATGAAAAACTGTTTTTT CASSYLREANEKLFF
TRBJ2-1 TRBV3-1/TRBV3-2 TRBD2 . TGTGCCAGCAGCCCGGGACTAGCGAGACACTACAATGAGCAGTTCTTC CASSPGLARHYNEQFF
TRBJ1-1 TRBV14 . . TGTGCCAGCAGCCAAGTTTTTGGGAGTCCTGAAGCTTTCTTT CASSQVFGSPEAFF
TRBJ2-4 TRBV28 . . TGTGCCAGCAGTTTACTCACCCTAGGACAGGCCAAAAACATTCAGTACTTC CASSLLTLGQAKNIQYF
TRBJ1-2 TRBV5-1 . . TGCGCCAGCAGCGAGGCCCTAAACTCCTATGGCTACACCTTC CASSEALNSYGYTF
TRBJ2-1 TRBV24-1 . . TGTGCCACCAGCATCTACAATGAGCAGTTCTTC CATSIYNEQFF
TRBJ2-7 TRBV10-3 TRBD2 few TGTGCCATCAGGGCTCCGGGACTAGCGGCGACCTACGAGCAGTACTTC CAIRAPGLAATYEQYF